The next 29 T cell receptor beta chains were all read from a single sample in a study of T cell responses to AZD1222 COVID-19 vaccine. The protocol was immunoSEQ multiplex PCR, while the TCRdb copy is restricted to in-frame clones and leaves out a portion. Among tens of thousands of clones, 89% were seen once, and the ten largest hold less than 3.5%. The sample was peripheral blood, taken on day 0 of MenACWY control vaccination. These receptors were collected from an adult in good health.

The gene calls are TRBV7-2 and TRBJ2-2; possible D gene TRBD2, 6 bases. The CDR3 length is 16 residues. V was pared by 3 bases and J by 6 bases, with 17 bases between. Germline V gene data show CDR1 as SGHTA and CDR2 as FQGNSA. CDR3 bases: TGTGCCAGCAGCTTCCAGACTAGTGCGAGCGCCGGGGAGCTGTTTTTT. Protein: CASSFQTSASAGELFF.

The chain is built from TRBV28 and TRBJ1-1; D is undetermined. Trimming took off 2 bases at V and 5 bases at J, with 12 bases between the two ends. The CDR3 runs 14 residues. In germline, CDR1 is MDHEN, CDR2 SYDVKM. In DNA, the CDR3 is TGTGCCAGCAGTTTAACCGCCGGGCTTACTGAAGCTTTCTTT. It encodes CASSLTAGLTEAFF.

Here the CDR3 reads CASSSRAGGHYGYTF. CDR3 in DNA: TGTGCCAGCAGCTCCCGGGCGGGGGGGCACTATGGCTACACCTTC. V gene TRBV13 combines with J gene TRBJ1-2; the D gene is possibly TRBD1 (6 bases). Per the germline V gene, CDR1 is PRHDT and CDR2 is FYEKMQ (reference sequence). The CDR3 sequence is 15 residues long. The V and J ends lost 4 bases and 3 bases respectively, with 15 bases between them. The full variable domain, in which reference TRBV13 and TRBJ1-2 provide the parts outside the CDR3, is AAGVIQSPRHLIKEKRETATLKCYPIPRHDTVYWYQQGPGQDPQFLISFYEKMQSDKGSIPDRFSAQQFSDYHSELNMSSLELGDSALYFCASSSRAGGHYGYTFGSGTRLTVV.

This clone has a handful of counts. The CDR3 nucleotides read TGTGCCAGCAGCTCCGGGACAGGGATTATGGACTATGGCTACACCTTC. Translation: CASSSGTGIMDYGYTF. J is TRBJ1-2 and V is TRBV6-2 or TRBV6-3, with 9 positions matching TRBD1. V was pared by 6 bases and J by 3 bases, with 11 bases of the junction left unmatched. In germline, CDR1 is MNHEY, CDR2 SVGEGT. The CDR3 consists of 16 residues.

The chain has TRBV5-1 and TRBJ2-7, with 7 bases aligning to TRBD1. V lost 0 bases and J lost 6; bases outside the gene matches: 6. This CDR3 has 14 residues. Germline V CDR1 and CDR2: SGHRS, YFSETQ. The CDR3: CASSLGQGSGEQYF. For the CDR3, the DNA is TGCGCCAGCAGCTTGGGACAGGGTTCGGGCGAGCAGTACTTC. Full variable domain (remainder filled in from reference TRBV5-1 and TRBJ2-7): KAGVTQTPRYLIKTRGQQVTLSCSPISGHRSVSWYQQTPGQGLQFLFEYFSETQRNKGNFPGRFSGRQFSNSRSEMNVSTLELGDSALYLCASSLGQGSGEQYFGPGTRLTVT.

This chain connects TRBV3-1 (or the pseudogene TRBV3-2) to TRBJ1-2, with a possible D match to TRBD1 (6 bases). V lost 5 bases to trimming and J lost 4 bases, with 17 bases between them. CDR1 and CDR2 from the germline V gene are LGHDT and YNNKEL (reference sequence). This CDR3 is built from 15 residues. The CDR3 sequence: CASSYTRGGAYGYTF. In nucleotides, the CDR3 is TGTGCCAGCAGCTATACTAGGGGGGGCGCCTATGGCTACACCTTC.

This rearrangement joins TRBV7-2 to TRBJ2-7, with TRBD1 as a possible D gene (6 bases). The CDR3 has 12 amino acids. Trimming stripped 5 bases from V and 4 bases from J, with 9 bases between. The germline gives CDR1 SGHTA, CDR2 FQGNSA. CDR3 in DNA: TGTGCCAGCAGCGTACAGGGTTACGAGCAGTACTTC. Protein product: CASSVQGYEQYF.

The CDR3 bases are TGTGCCAGCAGCCCACAGGGGGCGCGATCCTACGAGCAGTACTTC. Translating gives CASSPQGARSYEQYF. The chain combines TRBV5-5 with TRBJ2-7, with TRBD1 identical over 9 bases. The length of the CDR3 is 15 residues. V shed 4 bases and J 1 base; nucleotides not matched to a gene: 6. Germline V CDR1 and CDR2: SGHKS, YYEKEE (reference sequence).

This chain uses TRBV12-2 with TRBJ1-1; TRBD1, the table's D call, was not compared with the DNA. TRBV12-2 represents a pseudogene. This CDR3 comprises 16 residues. The CDR3 spells CASRLGRGFMNTEAFF. The CDR3 nucleotides read TGTGCAAGTCGCTTAGGCAGGGGGTTCATGAACACTGAAGCTTTCTTT.

The chain links TRBV4-2 to TRBJ2-3, with D unresolved. Per germline, CDR1 LGHNA and CDR2 YNFKEQ. This CDR3 is 14 amino acids long. Trimming pared 0 bases from V and 6 bases from J, leaving 10 bases between. The CDR3 DNA follows: TGTGCCAGCAGCCAAGAAATCAGAGGTGATACGCAGTATTTT. This sequence encodes CASSQEIRGDTQYF.

The V call is TRBV5-1, the J call TRBJ1-2, with 7 bases identical to TRBD1. J gave up 4 bases and V 3 bases, and 3 bases lay outside the gene matches. The CDR3 spans 13 residues. The germline V gene encodes CDR1 SGHRS and CDR2 YFSETQ. CDR3 coding DNA: TGCGCCAGCAGCTGGGACAGACCCTATGGCTACACCTTC. Translating it yields CASSWDRPYGYTF.

This chain uses TRBV6-1 with TRBJ2-1; perhaps TRBD2 as D (5 bases). Germline V CDR1 and CDR2: MNHNS, SASEGT. The CDR3 runs to 13 residues. The V end was cut by 2 bases, the J end by 8 bases, with 10 bases between. CDR3 in DNA: TGTGCCAGCAGTGAACGGGGAACAGATGAGCAGTTCTTC. It is translated as CASSERGTDEQFF.

J is TRBJ2-3 and V is TRBV15, with 10 nucleotides matching TRBD1. Germline trimming cut 3 bases from V and 0 bases from J; bases unmatched to any gene: 9. Looked up from germline, CDR1 is LNHNV and CDR2 is YYDKDF (reference sequence). The CDR3 is 18 amino acids. The CDR3 region has the DNA TGTGCCACCAGCAGGTCCCGGGACAGGGGAACTAGCACAGATACGCAGTATTTT. Its translation is CATSRSRDRGTSTDTQYF.

The genes are TRBV7-9 and TRBJ1-1; D might be TRBD1 (6 bases). The CDR3 spans 14 residues. Germline values: CDR1 SEHNR, CDR2 FQNEAQ (reference sequence). The V and J ends lost 6 bases and 1 base respectively, with 12 bases between them. This CDR3 is CASSPVTGNTEAFF. CDR3 DNA sequence: TGTGCCAGCAGTCCCGTGACAGGGAACACTGAAGCTTTCTTT.

This clone has a single count. The J gene is TRBJ1-6, the V gene TRBV5-1; D remains unclear. The V gene lost 0 bases and the J gene lost 13 bases, with 14 bases spanning the gap. The CDR3 extends over 14 amino acids. Germline CDR1 SGHRS, CDR2 YFSETQ. The CDR3 DNA reads TGCGCCAGCAGCTTGGGTGACCTCCAGAGGCCCCTCCACTTT. It encodes CASSLGDLQRPLHF.

The chain has TRBV7-6 and TRBJ1-3, with 8 bases matching TRBD1. CDR1 and CDR2 from the germline V gene are SGHVS and FNYEAQ. CDR3 length: 14 residues. V was clipped by 3 bases and J by 2 bases; unmatched bases: 0. The CDR3 DNA sequence: TGTGCCAGCAGCTTGGACAGGGCTGGAAACACCATATATTTT. It encodes CASSLDRAGNTIYF.

V usage is TRBV6-5 and J usage is TRBJ2-7; 9 positions agree with TRBD1. The trim removed 1 base at V and 5 bases at J, leaving 6 bases unmatched. Germline lookup yields CDR1 MNHEY and CDR2 SVGAGI. CDR3 length equals 15 residues. The CDR3 loop reads CASSYLGQGFDEQYF. The CDR3, as DNA: TGTGCCAGCAGTTACTTAGGACAGGGGTTCGACGAGCAGTACTTC.

The chain couples TRBV18 to TRBJ1-1; D is undetermined. Deletions cut 5 bases from V and 8 bases from J, with 9 bases between. Germline CDR1 and CDR2: KGHSH and LQKENI. The CDR3 covers 11 residues. Here the CDR3 DNA reads TGTGCCAGCTCATCGGCTCTCGAAGCTTTCTTT. It is translated as CASSSALEAFF.

The chain has TRBV5-6 and TRBJ1-5; 7 nucleotides agree with TRBD1. The CDR3 is 16 residues long. Germline V gene data show CDR1 as SGHDT and CDR2 as YYEEEE. V dropped 4 bases and J dropped 4; count of bases not matched to a gene: 11. The chain's CDR3 is CASSPRPQQGNQPQHF. DNA of the CDR3: TGTGCCAGCAGCCCCAGGCCCCAACAGGGGAATCAGCCCCAGCATTTT.

This rearrangement joins TRBV5-1 to TRBJ2-1, with D unclear. V lost 0 bases, J lost 0 bases, and 1 base lay in between. This CDR3 region has 13 residues. The germline V gene has CDR1 SGHRS and CDR2 YFSETQ. The CDR3 bases are TGCGCCAGCAGCTTGGGCTCCTACAATGAGCAGTTCTTC. Protein: CASSLGSYNEQFF.

This chain joins TRBV19 and TRBJ1-2, with D unclear. V lost 6 bases to trimming and J lost 4 bases, with 3 bases between them. There are 10 residues in the CDR3. The germline CDR1 and CDR2 sequences are LNHDA and SQIVND (reference sequence). CDR3 sequence: CASRLYGYTF. For the CDR3, the DNA is TGTGCCAGTAGGCTCTATGGCTACACCTTC.

The chain couples TRBV6-1 to TRBJ1-3; D not resolved. V lost 3 bases and J 0 bases, leaving 12 bases between the germline ends. The CDR3 is 16 amino acids. Per the germline V gene, CDR1 is MNHNS and CDR2 is SASEGT. The CDR3: CASSEGGVGSGNTIYF. In DNA form, the CDR3 reads TGTGCCAGCAGTGAGGGCGGGGTCGGCTCTGGAAACACCATATATTTT.

The chain is built from TRBV5-1 and TRBJ2-3; 11 nucleotides align to TRBD2. The V gene end was trimmed by 7 bases and the J gene end by 2 bases; junction bases not matched to a gene: 3. This CDR3 comprises 14 residues. Germline V gives CDR1 SGHRS, CDR2 YFSETQ. DNA of the CDR3: TGCGCCAGCTCTAGCGGGGGGATCACAGATACGCAGTATTTT. It codes for CASSSGGITDTQYF.

The sample holds one count of this clone. The chain is built from TRBV15 and TRBJ2-1; 8 positions match TRBD2. The V gene end was trimmed by 3 bases and the J gene end by 4 bases; junction bases not matched to a gene: 11. This CDR3 region has 17 residues. Germline V CDR1 and CDR2: LNHNV, YYDKDF (reference sequence). DNA for the CDR3: TGTGCCACCAGCAGGGAGCGGGGGACCGGACTTTACAATGAGCAGTTCTTC. This codes for CATSRERGTGLYNEQFF. The full variable domain, in which reference TRBV15 and TRBJ2-1 provide the parts outside the CDR3, is DAMVIQNPRYQVTQFGKPVTLSCSQTLNHNVMYWYQQKSSQAPKLLFHYYDKDFNNEADTPDNFQSRRPNTSFCFLDIRSPGLGDTAMYLCATSRERGTGLYNEQFFGPGTRLTVL.

The chain recombines TRBV15 with TRBJ1-2, with D perhaps matching TRBD1 (6 bases). The CDR3 covers 16 residues. Germline V gene lookup returns CDR1 LNHNV and CDR2 YYDKDF (reference sequence). The V end was cut by 2 bases, the J end by 4 bases, with 17 bases between. This chain's CDR3 is CATSRQGPRSGYGYTF. The CDR3 nucleotides are TGTGCCACCAGCAGACAGGGGCCCCGATCGGGCTATGGCTACACCTTC.

This chain links TRBV5-1 with TRBJ2-3, with 8 bases aligning to TRBD1. Germline V CDR1 and CDR2: SGHRS, YFSETQ. V was clipped by 4 bases and J by 2 bases; unmatched bases: 9. The CDR3 consists of 16 residues. The CDR3 DNA is TGCGCCAGCAGCGCCGGACAGGGAGTTCCCACAGATACGCAGTATTTT. Its protein is CASSAGQGVPTDTQYF.

V and J are TRBV24-1 and TRBJ2-1, with 8 positions matching TRBD1. Germline-derived CDR1 and CDR2 are KGHDR and SFDVKD. V shed 3 bases and J 3 bases; nucleotides not matched to a gene: 6. There are 16 residues in the CDR3. The CDR3 DNA sequence: TGTGCCACCAGTGATCTAGACAGGGGAGGCTACAATGAGCAGTTCTTC. Protein sequence: CATSDLDRGGYNEQFF.

At least ten counts were recorded for this clone. The V call is TRBV19, the J call TRBJ2-7; D possibly corresponds to TRBD2 (6 bases). In germline, CDR1 is LNHDA, CDR2 SQIVND (reference sequence). CDR3 length: 12 residues. V lost 10 bases, J lost 2 bases, and 12 bases lay in between. CDR3 residues: CATGDLAYEQYF. The CDR3 nucleotides read TGTGCCACCGGGGACTTGGCCTACGAGCAGTACTTC.

V usage is TRBV15 and J usage is TRBJ1-1; D is undetermined. Trimming removed 5 bases at V and 0 bases at J, with 10 bases between. The CDR3 extends over 14 amino acids. Germline values: CDR1 LNHNV, CDR2 YYDKDF (reference sequence). The DNA for the CDR3 is TGTGCCACCAGCGCGGTACAAATGAACACTGAAGCTTTCTTT. Translated, it gives CATSAVQMNTEAFF.